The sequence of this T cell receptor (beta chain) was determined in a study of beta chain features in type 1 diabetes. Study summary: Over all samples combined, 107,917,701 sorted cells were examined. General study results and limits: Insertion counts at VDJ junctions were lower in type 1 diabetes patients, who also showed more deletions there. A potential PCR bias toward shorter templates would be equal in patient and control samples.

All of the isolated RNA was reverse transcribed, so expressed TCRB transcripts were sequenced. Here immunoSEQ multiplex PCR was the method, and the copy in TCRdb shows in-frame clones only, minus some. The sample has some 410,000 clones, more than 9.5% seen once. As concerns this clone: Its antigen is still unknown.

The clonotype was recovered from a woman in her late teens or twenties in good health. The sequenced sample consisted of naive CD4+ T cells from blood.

The CDR3 sequence is CSVSGLLETQYF. CDR3 in DNA: TGCAGCGTTTCTGGACTCCTGGAGACCCAGTACTTC. The rearrangement links TRBV29-1 to TRBJ2-5; D possibly corresponds to TRBD2 (5 bases). The CDR3 sequence is 12 residues long. Germline CDR1 is SQVTM and CDR2 is ANQGSEA. V gave up 5 bases and J gave up 5 bases, with 12 bases separating them.